These T cell receptor beta chains were read from a single sample in a study of CD8+ T cells in alopecia areata. The assay was immunoSEQ multiplex PCR, and TCRdb's table has in-frame clones only and misses some. The data contain 150,000 or so clones, more than 40% of them seen just once; the ten biggest clones take up roughly 6.8%. The specimen was CD4+ T cells sorted from blood. The receptors were gathered from a human donor with alopecia areata. The CDR3 runs from the conserved cysteine through the conserved F or W. The D gene is left open where the match is weak. Only part of the rows carry a size: once, few, many, or a class if the clone is expanded.

d_call	v_call	clone_size	j_call	cdr3_aa	cdr3_nt
TRBD1	TRBV7-9	few	TRBJ2-3	CASSIRRGTGHTDTQYF	TGTGCCAGCAGCATTCGAAGAGGGACAGGGCATACAGATACGCAGTATTTT
-	TRBV6-5	-	TRBJ2-5	CASRDWGEETQYF	TGTGCCAGCAGGGACTGGGGTGAAGAGACCCAGTACTTC
TRBD2	TRBV27	-	TRBJ2-3	CASSLSAGVPDTQYF	TGTGCCAGCAGTTTATCTGCGGGAGTACCAGATACGCAGTATTTT
-	TRBV11-3	-	TRBJ2-1	CASSLFGPPNEQFF	TGTGCCAGCAGCTTATTTGGACCGCCGAATGAGCAGTTCTTC
-	TRBV27	-	TRBJ2-1	CASSSAWDVSYNEQFF	TGTGCCAGCAGTTCTGCGTGGGATGTGAGTTACAATGAGCAGTTCTTC
-	TRBV29-1	-	TRBJ2-5	CSVEGRGEETQYF	TGCAGCGTTGAGGGTCGGGGAGAGGAGACCCAGTACTTC
-	TRBV5-1	few	TRBJ1-5	CASSFGTPEEPQHF	TGCGCCAGCAGCTTTGGTACACCCGAAGAGCCCCAGCATTTT
-	TRBV15	-	TRBJ2-7	CATEGPNYEQYF	TGTGCCACCGAAGGGCCTAACTACGAGCAGTACTTC
-	TRBV6-5	-	TRBJ2-1	CASRGRELANEQFF	TGTGCCAGCAGGGGCCGGGAGTTGGCCAATGAGCAGTTCTTC
-	TRBV5-1	few	TRBJ2-5	CASSLDVSLGETQYF	TGCGCCAGCAGCTTGGATGTCAGCCTTGGGGAGACCCAGTACTTC
TRBD2	TRBV29-1	few	TRBJ2-7	CSVTTGTSPYEQYF	TGCAGCGTTACTACCGGGACTAGTCCCTACGAGCAGTACTTC
-	TRBV7-2	-	TRBJ2-7	CASSLASAAYEQYF	TGTGCCAGCAGCCTCGCCAGCGCCGCCTACGAGCAGTACTTC
-	TRBV10-1	-	TRBJ1-2	CASSWRQVYGYTF	TGCGCCAGCAGTTGGCGACAGGTCTATGGCTACACCTTC
TRBD1	TRBV5-1	-	TRBJ1-2	CASSQELTGFYGYTF	TGCGCCAGCAGTCAGGAATTGACAGGGTTCTATGGCTACACCTTC
TRBD1	TRBV7-9	few	TRBJ2-2	CASSWDRGNTGELFF	TGTGCCAGCAGCTGGGACAGGGGTAACACCGGGGAGCTGTTTTTT
-	TRBV5-4	-	TRBJ2-7	CASSLAPTSYEQYF	TGTGCCAGCAGCTTGGCCCCGACATCCTACGAGCAGTACTTC
-	TRBV5-1	few	TRBJ2-7	CASSPGAAISGEQYF	TGCGCCAGCAGCCCGGGGGCTGCTATTAGCGGCGAGCAGTACTTC
-	TRBV29-1	-	TRBJ2-4	CSVEGRGDIQYF	TGCAGCGTTGAGGGTAGGGGGGACATTCAGTACTTC
-	TRBV29-1	few	TRBJ2-3	CSEKRTDTQYF	TGCAGCGAAAAAAGAACAGATACGCAGTATTTT
-	TRBV29-1	few	TRBJ1-5	CSASSGRDDQPQHF	TGCAGCGCCAGTTCGGGGAGGGACGATCAGCCCCAGCATTTT
TRBD2	TRBV5-1	-	TRBJ2-1	CASSPGLREGSGSYNEQFF	TGCGCCAGCAGCCCCGGCTTGCGGGAGGGGTCGGGCTCCTACAATGAGCAGTTCTTC
-	TRBV11-2	-	TRBJ2-1	CASSPNLPREQFF	TGTGCCAGCAGCCCCAACTTGCCGCGGGAGCAGTTCTTC
TRBD2	TRBV29-1	few	TRBJ2-5	CSVGLAGGQETQYF	TGCAGCGTCGGGCTAGCGGGAGGACAAGAGACCCAGTACTTC
-	TRBV5-1	few	TRBJ1-1	CASSEQQGPTEAFF	TGCGCCAGCAGTGAACAACAGGGACCCACTGAAGCTTTCTTT
-	TRBV9	few	TRBJ1-1	CASSVAGNTEAFF	TGTGCCAGCAGCGTGGCAGGGAACACTGAAGCTTTCTTT
TRBD2	TRBV29-1	-	TRBJ2-7	CSAGGSGRNYEQYF	TGCAGCGCTGGGGGTAGCGGGAGAAACTACGAGCAGTACTTC
-	TRBV18	-	TRBJ2-2	CASSPRSGVNTGELFF	TGTGCCAGCTCACCAAGGTCCGGAGTAAACACCGGGGAGCTGTTTTTT
-	TRBV9	-	TRBJ2-5	CASSAGETQYF	TGTGCCAGCAGCGCGGGGGAGACCCAGTACTTC
-	TRBV2	few	TRBJ2-5	CASSGRIQETQYF	TGTGCCAGCAGTGGACGGATTCAAGAGACCCAGTACTTC
TRBD2	TRBV9	-	TRBJ2-7	CASSVGVSGSNEQYF	TGTGCCAGCAGCGTAGGGGTTAGCGGGAGCAACGAGCAGTACTTC
-	TRBV30	-	TRBJ1-2	CAWSREDYGYTF	TGTGCCTGGAGCAGGGAAGACTATGGCTACACCTTC
-	TRBV7-2	-	TRBJ2-2	CASSLRRTGELFF	TGTGCCAGCAGCCTTAGACGAACCGGGGAGCTGTTTTTT
TRBD1	TRBV5-1	-	TRBJ2-7	CASSLRDRQYEQYF	TGCGCCAGCAGCTTGAGGGACAGGCAATACGAGCAGTACTTC
-	TRBV28	few	TRBJ2-3	CASSLGLAIDTQYF	TGTGCCAGCAGTTTGGGCCTAGCGATAGATACGCAGTATTTT
-	TRBV5-1	-	TRBJ2-5	CASSVRQETQYF	TGCGCCAGCAGCGTGAGACAGGAGACCCAGTACTTC
-	TRBV5-1	-	TRBJ2-5	CASSYRQETQYF	TGCGCCAGCAGCTATCGGCAAGAGACCCAGTACTTC
-	TRBV28	-	TRBJ1-5	CASISSGSGQPQHF	TGTGCCAGCATTTCCTCGGGGTCCGGGCAGCCCCAGCATTTT
-	TRBV4-2	few	TRBJ2-5	CASSQGTSQETQYF	TGTGCCAGCAGCCAAGGGACTTCACAAGAGACCCAGTACTTC
TRBD1	TRBV6-1	-	TRBJ1-1	CASSTRDRNTEAFF	TGTGCCAGCAGTACCCGGGACAGAAACACTGAAGCTTTCTTT
TRBD1	TRBV28	-	TRBJ1-4	CASSLTGGEKLFF	TGTGCCAGCAGTCTAACAGGGGGAGAAAAACTGTTTTTT
TRBD2	TRBV5-1	-	TRBJ2-7	CASSLGRGSHSYEQYF	TGCGCCAGCAGCTTGGGGCGGGGGTCCCACTCCTACGAGCAGTACTTC
-	TRBV18	many	TRBJ1-5	CASSPTDSARQPQHF	TGTGCCAGCTCACCCACCGATTCCGCAAGGCAGCCCCAGCATTTT
-	TRBV7-3	few	TRBJ2-1	CASSPMGGLEQFF	TGTGCCAGCAGCCCAATGGGGGGGCTTGAGCAGTTCTTC
TRBD1	TRBV29-1	few	TRBJ1-1	CSVDSEGARTEAFF	TGCAGCGTTGACTCGGAGGGGGCGCGAACTGAAGCTTTCTTT
TRBD2	TRBV7-9	-	TRBJ2-5	CASSLYPSGLAGETQYF	TGTGCCAGCAGCTTATACCCCTCGGGACTAGCCGGAGAGACCCAGTACTTC
TRBD1	TRBV29-1	few	TRBJ2-2	CSAQRQGATGELFF	TGCAGCGCACAACGACAGGGGGCGACCGGGGAGCTGTTTTTT
-	TRBV25-1	-	TRBJ2-7	CASRRTGEQYF	TGTGCCAGCAGGAGGACGGGCGAGCAGTACTTC
TRBD2	TRBV5-1	-	TRBJ2-1	CASSLANLGTSGYNEQFF	TGCGCCAGCAGCTTGGCCAATCTCGGGACTAGCGGATACAATGAGCAGTTCTTC
-	TRBV30	-	TRBJ1-2	CAWSVSMGYGYTF	TGTGCCTGGAGTGTATCGATGGGATATGGCTACACCTTC